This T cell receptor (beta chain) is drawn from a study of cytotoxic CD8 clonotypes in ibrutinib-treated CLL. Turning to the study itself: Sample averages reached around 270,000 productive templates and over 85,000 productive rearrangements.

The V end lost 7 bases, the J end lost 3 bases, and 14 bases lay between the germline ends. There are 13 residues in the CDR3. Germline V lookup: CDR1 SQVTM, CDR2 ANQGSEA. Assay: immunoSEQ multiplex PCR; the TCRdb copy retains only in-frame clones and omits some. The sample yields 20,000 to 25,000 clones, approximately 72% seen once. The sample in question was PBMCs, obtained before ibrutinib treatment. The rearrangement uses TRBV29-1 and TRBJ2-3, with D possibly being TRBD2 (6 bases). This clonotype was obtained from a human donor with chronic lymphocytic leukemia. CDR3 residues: CSDLERVTDTQYF. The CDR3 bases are TGCAGCGATTTGGAGCGGGTTACAGATACGCAGTATTTT.